The rows below give T cell receptor beta chains drawn from one sample of a study of cytomegalovirus exposure and HLA in healthy donors. Clones were sequenced by immunoSEQ multiplex PCR, and TCRdb holds only the in-frame ones, with some missing. The profile shows about 120,000 clones, roughly 82% of them singletons. Material: PBMCs. Every receptor here comes from a man aged 18 to 29 in good health and CMV-seronegative. CDR3s leave out the opening cysteine and the closing phenylalanine or tryptophan. Each record gives: J gene, V gene, CDR3 length, CDR3 protein.

TRBJ2-3 | TRBV5-1 | 12 | ASSWGQFTDTQY
TRBJ2-7 | TRBV10-3 | 15 | AISETALAGGSYEQY
TRBJ2-5 | TRBV2 | 12 | ASSLAGGRETQY
TRBJ2-2 | TRBV25-1 | 11 | ASSVWGAGELF
TRBJ1-3 | TRBV6-5 | 12 | ASSYRQHGNTIY
TRBJ1-1 | TRBV9 | 11 | ASSGGLSTEAF
TRBJ2-3 | TRBV6-4 | 12 | ASSDSQGPDTQY
TRBJ2-2 | TRBV19 | 13 | ASSMQHSYTGELF
TRBJ2-1 | TRBV30 | 11 | AWSGQGIGEQF
TRBJ1-2 | TRBV6-6 | 11 | ASSSAVNYGYT
TRBJ2-1 | TRBV4-2 | 14 | ASSQEEAEVGNEQF
TRBJ1-1 | TRBV18 | 13 | ASSPERQGNTEAF
TRBJ1-6 | TRBV19 | 14 | ASSPQGAMGNSPLH
TRBJ1-2 | TRBV28 | 12 | ASTLTPGGRGYT
TRBJ2-3 | TRBV5-1 | 12 | ASQRGGGTDTQY
TRBJ2-5 | TRBV27 | 12 | ASSSTGVYETQY
TRBJ2-7 | TRBV5-1 | 12 | ASSFRTETYEQY
TRBJ1-1 | TRBV30 | 12 | AWHRDRVDTEAF
TRBJ2-4 | TRBV7-2 | 11 | ASSLAFSDIQY
TRBJ1-2 | TRBV2 | 10 | ATRTGGYGYT
TRBJ2-5 | TRBV2 | 12 | ASSGRAKGETQY
TRBJ2-1 | TRBV19 | 16 | ASSAPGTSGGAANEQF
TRBJ2-7 | TRBV7-9 | 12 | ASSSTDRGNEQY
TRBJ2-1 | TRBV7-8 | 13 | ASSPITAAGNEQF
TRBJ1-1 | TRBV30 | 13 | AWSVQGTGLTEAF
TRBJ2-7 | TRBV27 | 12 | ASSAGQGAYEQY
TRBJ2-7 | TRBV15 | 13 | ATSRGPAGLYEQY
TRBJ1-1 | TRBV7-2 | 12 | ASSSLGRGTEAF
TRBJ2-7 | TRBV7-9 | 17 | ASSPRTSGSGWTAYEQY
TRBJ2-1 | TRBV19 | 13 | ASSMDGTSYNEQF
TRBJ2-4 | TRBV5-4 | 17 | ASSRPNGQGLTTGNIQY
TRBJ2-5 | TRBV6-5 | 12 | ASSLGWEGSTQY
TRBJ1-1 | TRBV6-6 | 12 | ASSSGGLRAEAF
TRBJ2-1 | TRBV2 | 16 | ASSEALAGGISYNEQF
TRBJ2-7 | TRBV27 | 12 | ASSWASGVNEQY
TRBJ2-7 | TRBV5-1 | 13 | ASSPDRTGSYEQY
TRBJ1-2 | TRBV10-2 | 14 | ASSGSSDRGYYGYT
TRBJ2-7 | TRBV5-1 | 14 | ASSLAGTGPPYEQY
TRBJ2-7 | TRBV5-6 | 11 | ASSPRVKYEQY
TRBJ1-1 | TRBV18 | 16 | ASSPARQGSRWNSEAF
TRBJ2-1 | TRBV2 | 11 | ASSGVVTGEQF
TRBJ2-5 | TRBV5-1 | 12 | ASSATRADGTQY
TRBJ2-3 | TRBV25-1 | 13 | ASSEFGQGSDTQY
TRBJ2-6 | TRBV6-5 | 13 | ASSSRGYGANVLT
TRBJ2-1 | TRBV7-9 | 10 | ASSRMADEQF
TRBJ2-1 | TRBV7-9 | 17 | ASSPEQGWTLLYENEQF
TRBJ2-7 | TRBV4-1 | 13 | ASSQEVPKRGEQY
TRBJ2-2 | TRBV7-9 | 12 | ASSLTVVPGELF
TRBJ1-1 | TRBV7-9 | 12 | ASTQGSMNTEAF
TRBJ2-5 | TRBV7-7 | 13 | ASSLGGRAEETQY
TRBJ2-3 | TRBV7-2 | 14 | ASSQNAAVYTDTQY
TRBJ2-1 | TRBV7-9 | 16 | ASSFFSPGVGGAILPF
TRBJ1-5 | TRBV6-4 | 17 | ASSVLWSRTGVGNQPQH
TRBJ1-2 | TRBV29-1 | 9 | SVDLGVGYT